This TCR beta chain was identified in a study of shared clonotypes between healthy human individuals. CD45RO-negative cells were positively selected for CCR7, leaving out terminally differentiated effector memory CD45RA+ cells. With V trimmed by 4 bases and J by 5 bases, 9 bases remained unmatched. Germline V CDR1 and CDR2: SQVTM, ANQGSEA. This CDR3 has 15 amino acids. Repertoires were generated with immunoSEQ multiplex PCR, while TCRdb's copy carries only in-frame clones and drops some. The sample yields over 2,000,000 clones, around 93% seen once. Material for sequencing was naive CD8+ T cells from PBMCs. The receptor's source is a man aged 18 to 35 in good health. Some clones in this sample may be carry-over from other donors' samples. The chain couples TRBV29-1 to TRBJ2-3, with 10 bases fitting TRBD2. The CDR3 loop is CSVVILAGRQDTQYF. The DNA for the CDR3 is TGCAGCGTTGTCATACTAGCGGGACGTCAAGATACGCAGTATTTT.